The 12 T cell receptor beta chains given below trace back to one sample, sequenced in a study of T cells of healthy individuals. TCRdb fed the 5' RACE reads into MiXCR, producing one record per CDR3 protein. The sample shows about 53,000 distinct CDR3 sequences, approximately 14% of them seen only once. The receptors come from a human donor in good health.

This clonotype was picked up many times. The V and J genes are TRBV19 and TRBJ1-5; no definite D call. V dropped 3 bases and J dropped 7 bases, with 13 bases sitting between them. The length of the CDR3 is 14 residues. The V gene's germline CDR1 is LNHDA and CDR2 SQIVND (reference sequence). The CDR3 sequence is CASSIRGGYQPQHF. For the CDR3, the DNA is TGTGCCAGTAGTATTCGGGGAGGGTACCAGCCCCAGCATTTT.

This clonotype has a count of ten or more. J is TRBJ1-1 and V is TRBV9; no definite D call. Germline CDR1 is SGDLS and CDR2 is YYNGEE. The CDR3 spans 13 residues. The V gene lost 4 bases and the J gene lost 0 bases, with 7 bases spanning the gap. CDR3 nucleotide sequence: TGTGCCAGCAGCTTCGGTATGAACACTGAAGCTTTCTTT. It encodes CASSFGMNTEAFF.

The gene calls are TRBV20-1 and TRBJ2-1, with TRBD2 identical over 13 bases. Losses at the gene ends were 6 bases for V and 7 bases for J; bases not matched to a gene: 3. Germline V gene sequence: CDR1 DFQATT, CDR2 SNEGSKA (reference sequence). The CDR3 has 13 amino acids. The CDR3 loop reads CSAGLAGYNEQFF. Written as DNA, the CDR3 is TGCAGTGCGGGACTAGCGGGGTATAATGAGCAGTTCTTC.

This clonotype was picked up many times. The genes are TRBV27 and TRBJ2-3; TRBD2 matches at 9 bases. CDR3 length: 15 residues. Losses at the gene ends were 2 bases for V and 8 bases for J; bases not matched to a gene: 8. Germline CDR1 is MNHEY and CDR2 is SMNVEV (reference sequence). The CDR3, as DNA: TGTGCCAGCAGTTTAGACAGCGGGGGGAAGGGTACGCAGTATTTT. Its translation is CASSLDSGGKGTQYF.

A word on this clonotype: The junction shows a germline mismatch at one end, possibly a read error. The chain uses TRBV7-9 and TRBJ2-6; weak D call: TRBD1 (5 bases). Germline V lookup: CDR1 SEHNR, CDR2 FQNEAQ (reference sequence). CDR3 length: 14 residues. The CDR3 here is CASSRVLGANVLAF. The DNA for the CDR3 is TGTGCCAGCAGCCGGGTTCTTGGGGCCAACGTCCTGGCTTTC.

The V call is TRBV19, the J call TRBJ1-4; unclear D gene. Germline V gene lookup returns CDR1 LNHDA and CDR2 SQIVND (reference sequence). The CDR3 length is 16 residues. Trimming removed 1 base at V and 0 bases at J, with 9 bases between. CDR3 in amino acids: CASSIVPVATNEKLFF. The CDR3, as DNA: TGTGCCAGTAGTATAGTGCCTGTTGCAACTAATGAAAAACTGTTTTTT.

This clonotype was recorded many times. The chain is built from TRBV15 and TRBJ2-3; D unclear. Germline loops: CDR1 LNHNV, CDR2 YYDKDF (reference sequence). V lost 0 bases and J 0 bases, leaving 10 bases between the germline ends. The CDR3 spans 16 residues. CDR3 sequence: CATSRDYSTSTDTQYF. CDR3 DNA sequence: TGTGCCACCAGCAGAGATTATAGCACGAGCACAGATACGCAGTATTTT.

The chain joins TRBV20-1 to TRBJ2-7; TRBD2 agrees at 13 bases. This CDR3 spans 16 amino acids. Germline CDR1 and CDR2: DFQATT and SNEGSKA (reference sequence). The junction had 6 bases not matched to a gene; V was cut back by 2 bases and J by 2 bases. The CDR3 is CSARSPGLAGPYEQYF. CDR3 DNA: TGCAGTGCTAGATCCCCGGGACTAGCGGGGCCCTACGAGCAGTACTTC.

As concerns this clonotype: This clone may be a read error of a much larger clone one base away. The rearrangement links TRBV5-1 to TRBJ2-1; no clear D gene. Germline lookup yields CDR1 SGHRS and CDR2 YFSETQ. Between the trimmed V and J ends, which lost 1 base and 5 bases, there was a span of 7 bases. CDR3 length equals 13 residues. The CDR3 DNA sequence: TGCGCCAGCAGCTTGAAATGGAACAATGAGCAGTTCTTC. Amino acid sequence: CASSLKWNNEQFF.

The chain combines TRBV4-1 with TRBJ2-1; a weak D match, TRBD2 (5 bases). Looked up from germline, CDR1 is MGHRA and CDR2 is YSYEKL. The V end lost 3 bases, the J end lost 8 bases, and 20 bases lay between the germline ends. This CDR3 comprises 16 residues. CDR3 DNA sequence: TGCGCCAGCAGCCAGGCACGGGCACGGGAATTCCATGAGCAGTTCTTC. This translates into CASSQARAREFHEQFF.

This chain connects TRBV5-1 to TRBJ1-4; the D gene is possibly TRBD1 (5 bases). From germline, CDR1 is SGHRS and CDR2 YFSETQ. The germline V and J ends were trimmed by 0 bases and 6 bases, with 12 bases remaining between them. The CDR3 is 15 amino acids. This CDR3 is CASSLEGFYHEKLFF. CDR3 bases: TGCGCCAGCAGCTTGGAGGGGTTCTACCATGAAAAACTGTTTTTT. The whole variable domain, filled in from reference TRBV5-1 and TRBJ1-4, reads KAGVTQTPRYLIKTRGQQVTLSCSPISGHRSVSWYQQTPGQGLQFLFEYFSETQRNKGNFPGRFSGRQFSNSRSEMNVSTLELGDSALYLCASSLEGFYHEKLFFGSGTQLSVL.

V is TRBV4-2 and J is TRBJ1-4; 7 positions match TRBD1. Trimming took 4 bases from V and 4 from J; bases not matched to a gene: 15. This CDR3 is built from 18 residues. The germline V gene encodes CDR1 LGHNA and CDR2 YNFKEQ. The chain's CDR3 is CASSPKQPDRDINEKLFF. Written as DNA, the CDR3 is TGTGCCAGCAGCCCAAAGCAGCCCGACAGGGATATTAATGAAAAACTGTTTTTT.